What follows are 26 T cell receptor beta chains derived from one specimen sequenced in a study of shared clonotypes between healthy human individuals. Data came from immunoSEQ multiplex PCR; TCRdb stores just in-frame clones and leaves some out. The sample has about a million clones; 76% are singletons. What was sequenced was memory CD4+ T cells sorted from blood. Subset: CD45RA-negative fraction. These receptors were taken from a man between 18 and 35 years old in good health.

As to this clone: This specimen includes other DNA sequences encoding the same CDR3. The chain has TRBV7-2 and TRBJ2-3; 8 bases match TRBD1. V shed 3 bases and J 5 bases; nucleotides not matched to a gene: 4. There are 14 residues in the CDR3. CDR1 is SGHTA, CDR2 FQGNSA, per germline. The chain's CDR3 is CASSFGQGRDTQYF. The CDR3 DNA sequence: TGTGCCAGCAGCTTCGGACAGGGCAGAGATACGCAGTATTTT.

This chain connects TRBV7-9 to TRBJ2-5; D perhaps matches TRBD1 (5 bases). From germline, CDR1 is SEHNR and CDR2 FQNEAQ (reference sequence). Between the trimmed V and J ends, which lost 1 base and 4 bases, there was a span of 13 bases. The CDR3 totals 15 residues. Here the CDR3 reads CASSLGQGVGETQYF. In nucleotides, the CDR3 is TGTGCCAGCAGCTTAGGTCAGGGTGTCGGAGAGACCCAGTACTTC.

This clone has just one count. V usage is TRBV19 and J usage is TRBJ1-3, with 10 positions matching TRBD1. There are 14 residues in the CDR3. J lost 4 bases, V lost 8 bases, and 5 bases had no gene match. The germline gives CDR1 LNHDA, CDR2 SQIVND (reference sequence). CDR3 sequence reads: CASSTGGAGNTIYF. The CDR3 DNA reads as TGTGCCAGTTCGACAGGGGGCGCCGGAAACACCATATATTTT.

The chain links TRBV2 to TRBJ2-7; 8 bases are a match to TRBD1. This CDR3 comprises 14 residues. Germline-derived CDR1 and CDR2 are SNHLY and FYNNEI. V shed 6 bases and J 3 bases; nucleotides not matched to a gene: 7. CDR3 residues: CASREDRALYEQYF. CDR3 sequence (DNA): TGTGCCAGCAGGGAGGACAGGGCGCTCTACGAGCAGTACTTC. The whole variable domain, remainder taken from reference TRBV2 and TRBJ2-7, is EPEVTQTPSHQVTQMGQEVILRCVPISNHLYFYWYRQILGQKVEFLVSFYNNEISEKSEIFDDQFSVERPDGSNFTLKIRSTKLEDSAMYFCASREDRALYEQYFGPGTRLTVT.

This chain connects TRBV7-6 to TRBJ2-2; no clear D. The CDR3 spans 13 residues. V was cut by 4 bases and J by 7 bases, with 10 bases left in between. Germline values: CDR1 SGHVS, CDR2 FNYEAQ. CDR3 DNA: TGTGCCAGCAGCTCAGTTTTTGGCGGGGAGCTGTTTTTT. Residues: CASSSVFGGELFF. The full variable domain, with the rest looked up from reference TRBV7-6 and TRBJ2-2, is GAGVSQSPRYKVTKRGQDVALRCDPISGHVSLYWYRQALGQGPEFLTYFNYEAQQDKSGLPNDRFSAERPEGSISTLTIQRTEQRDSAMYRCASSSVFGGELFFGEGSRLTVL.

This chain links TRBV5-1 with TRBJ2-4; 11 positions agree with TRBD1. The CDR3 sequence is 15 residues long. V trimming: 6 bases; J trimming: 8 bases; junction bases outside the gene matches: 10. Germline V gene lookup returns CDR1 SGHRS and CDR2 YFSETQ. CDR3 sequence (DNA): TGCGCCAGCAAGCGGACAGGGGGCGTATCGGACATTCAGTACTTC. It is translated as CASKRTGGVSDIQYF.

This clone was detected ten times or more. Other DNA sequences in the sample encode the same CDR3. The chain couples TRBV9 to TRBJ2-3; no clear D gene. The V gene lost 0 bases and the J gene lost 2 bases, with 7 bases spanning the gap. CDR3 size: 14 residues. Looked up from germline, CDR1 is SGDLS and CDR2 is YYNGEE. The CDR3 loop is CASSVGAPTDTQYF. The DNA of the CDR3 is TGTGCCAGCAGCGTAGGGGCACCCACAGATACGCAGTATTTT. The variable domain in full, with the rest retrieved from reference TRBV9 and TRBJ2-3, is DSGVTQTPKHLITATGQRVTLRCSPRSGDLSVYWYQQSLDQGLQFLIQYYNGEERAKGNILERFSAQQFPDLHSELNLSSLELGDSALYFCASSVGAPTDTQYFGPGTRLTVL.

The J gene is TRBJ2-7, the V gene TRBV6-1; D is perhaps TRBD1 or TRBD2 (5 bases each). The CDR3 has 13 amino acids. Looked up from germline, CDR1 is MNHNS and CDR2 is SASEGT. Trimming cost V 7 bases and J 3 bases, with 13 bases left between them. The CDR3 region has the DNA TGTGCCAGCACGCAGGGAGCAGTCTACGAGCAGTACTTC. Amino acids: CASTQGAVYEQYF.

This chain uses TRBV2 with TRBJ2-2; 7 positions match TRBD2. Trimming removed 7 bases from V and 6 bases from J; junction bases left unmatched: 14. CDR1 SNHLY and CDR2 FYNNEI come from the germline V gene. This CDR3 is 16 amino acids long. CDR3 protein: CASTVTEAGRAGELFF. CDR3 nucleotide sequence: TGTGCCAGCACCGTGACCGAAGCGGGGCGCGCCGGGGAGCTGTTTTTT.

The chain is built from TRBV2 and TRBJ1-2, with D unresolved. The ends were cut back, 2 bases at V and 8 bases at J, with 12 bases in the middle. CDR1 SNHLY and CDR2 FYNNEI come from the germline V gene. This CDR3 spans 13 amino acids. CDR3 region: CASSELLAGGYTF. The DNA of the CDR3 is TGTGCCAGCAGTGAACTCCTAGCGGGAGGCTACACCTTC.

Ten or more counts support this clone. CDR3 amino acids: CASSPRGWEIGLEQYF. CDR3 coding DNA: TGTGCCAGCAGCCCACGGGGTTGGGAGATCGGGCTCGAGCAGTACTTC. The rearrangement uses TRBV11-2 and TRBJ2-7, with D maybe TRBD2 (5 bases). The CDR3 extends over 16 amino acids. Per germline, CDR1 SGHAT and CDR2 FQNNGV. Trimming stripped 5 bases from V and 6 bases from J, with 23 bases between.

This clone appeared a few times. V usage is TRBV7-9 and J usage is TRBJ2-7; 8 bases line up with TRBD2. V lost 4 bases to trimming and J lost 9 bases; unmatched junction nucleotides: 5. This CDR3 contains 12 residues. Germline V gives CDR1 SEHNR, CDR2 FQNEAQ (reference sequence). CDR3 residues: CASSSMTSAQYF. In nucleotides, the CDR3 is TGTGCCAGCAGCTCGATGACTAGCGCGCAGTACTTC.

This chain uses TRBV19 with TRBJ2-5; 9 bases map to TRBD1. V lost 6 bases to trimming and J lost 5 bases; unmatched junction nucleotides: 4. The CDR3 has 13 residues. Germline assignment: CDR1 LNHDA and CDR2 SQIVND (reference sequence). This CDR3 is CASRDRGMETQYF. Written as DNA, the CDR3 is TGTGCCAGTAGGGACAGGGGAATGGAGACCCAGTACTTC.

The chain uses TRBV5-1 and TRBJ1-1; 8 positions match TRBD1. CDR1 is SGHRS and CDR2 is YFSETQ in the germline V gene. The J segment lost 5 bases and the V segment lost 5 bases, leaving 8 bases of the junction unmatched. The CDR3 length is 14 residues. The CDR3 DNA reads TGCGCCAGCAGGCTCGAGGACAGGGTAACTGAAGCTTTCTTT. Translating it yields CASRLEDRVTEAFF.

The genes are TRBV2 and TRBJ1-2; 7 bases line up with TRBD1. With 5 bases clipped from V and 4 bases from J, the junction kept 7 bases outside the gene matches. This CDR3 contains 14 residues. The V gene's germline CDR1 is SNHLY and CDR2 FYNNEI. CDR3 amino acids: CASSYRGQGYGYTF. The DNA of the CDR3 is TGTGCCAGCAGTTACAGGGGCCAAGGCTATGGCTACACCTTC.

J is TRBJ1-4 and V is TRBV5-6; perhaps TRBD1 as D (5 bases). Germline loops: CDR1 SGHDT, CDR2 YYEEEE. Trimming took 2 bases from V and 12 from J, leaving 17 bases between them. CDR3 length: 14 amino acids. The CDR3 is CASSFGQGGWELFF. In DNA form, the CDR3 reads TGTGCCAGCAGCTTTGGTCAGGGTGGTTGGGAACTGTTTTTT.

This clone is a singleton in its sample. The V call is TRBV19, the J call TRBJ1-2, with 8 bases lining up with TRBD1. Germline CDR1 reads LNHDA; CDR2 reads SQIVND (reference sequence). CDR3 size: 20 residues. With 4 bases clipped from V and 2 bases from J, the junction kept 21 bases outside the gene matches. CDR3 residues: CASSTTDRGPSPTLNYGYTF. Written as DNA, the CDR3 is TGTGCCAGTAGTACCACCGACAGGGGCCCATCCCCAACGTTGAACTATGGCTACACCTTC.

This clone was observed a handful of times. The chain has TRBV5-1 and TRBJ1-1; D unresolved. Germline values: CDR1 SGHRS, CDR2 YFSETQ. The V end lost 6 bases, the J end lost 3 bases, and 15 bases lay between the germline ends. CDR3 size: 14 residues. The CDR3 bases are TGCGCCAGCACGCCACACCTCCGGGACACTGAAGCTTTCTTT. This translates into CASTPHLRDTEAFF.

This clone was detected a few times. The rearrangement links TRBV7-9 to TRBJ2-6; D possibly corresponds to TRBD2 (6 bases). The CDR3 runs 19 residues. Trimming stripped 4 bases from V and 0 bases from J, with 19 bases between. Per the germline V gene, CDR1 is SEHNR and CDR2 is FQNEAQ (reference sequence). The CDR3 DNA reads as TGTGCCAGCAGCTCCTGGACATCCGGAGGGCTCTCTGGGGCCAACGTCCTGACTTTC. Encoded protein: CASSSWTSGGLSGANVLTF.

Remarks on this clone: Within the sample, other DNA sequences also encode this same CDR3. The chain links TRBV2 to TRBJ2-5; TRBD1 is a possible D gene (6 bases). Germline CDR1 SNHLY, CDR2 FYNNEI. V shed 7 bases and J shed 3 bases, with 12 bases lying between them. This CDR3 has 13 amino acids. In DNA form, the CDR3 reads TGTGCCAGCATCCGAGGGGGTGAAGAGACCCAGTACTTC. This codes for CASIRGGEETQYF.

V usage is TRBV5-1 and J usage is TRBJ2-1, with D perhaps TRBD2 (6 bases). The V end was cut by 2 bases, the J end by 1 base, with 13 bases between. This CDR3 comprises 16 residues. Germline V gives CDR1 SGHRS, CDR2 YFSETQ. The CDR3 coding sequence is TGCGCCAGCAGCTTAGTCGGGACTCCTTCCTACAATGAGCAGTTCTTC. Translating it yields CASSLVGTPSYNEQFF.

A note on this clone: The sample contains more than one DNA sequence encoding this CDR3. CDR3 coding DNA: TGTGCCAGCAGCTTGGGGACAGGCTATGGCTACACCTTC. Encoded protein: CASSLGTGYGYTF. The genes are TRBV7-8 and TRBJ1-2, with TRBD1 identical over 8 bases. Looked up from germline, CDR1 is SGHVS and CDR2 is FQNEAQ. Losses at the gene ends were 3 bases for V and 4 bases for J; bases not matched to a gene: 1. This CDR3 spans 13 amino acids.

The J gene is TRBJ1-4, the V gene TRBV30, with a tentative D call TRBD1 (6 bases). The germline V gene has CDR1 GTSNPN and CDR2 SVGIG (reference sequence). The CDR3 loop spans 16 amino acids. The V end lost 2 bases, the J end lost 4 bases, and 17 bases lay between the germline ends. CDR3 nucleotides: TGTGCCTGGAGTAGGGGTCGGCAGGGGATTAATGAAAAACTGTTTTTT. It is translated as CAWSRGRQGINEKLFF.

The V gene is TRBV5-4, the J gene TRBJ2-6, with 8 bases identical to TRBD1. V was pared by 7 bases and J by 2 bases, with 8 bases of the junction left unmatched. CDR1 SGHNT and CDR2 YYREEE come from the germline V gene (reference sequence). The CDR3 is 16 amino acids. CDR3 coding DNA: TGTGCCAGCGAACAATTCAGGGGGCCTGGGGCCAACGTCCTGACTTTC. Amino acids: CASEQFRGPGANVLTF.

Details on this clone: A read error may account for a junction end that differs from germline. This chain links TRBV10-3 with TRBJ1-1; D unclear. This CDR3 contains 13 residues. Germline V gene lookup returns CDR1 ENHRY and CDR2 SYGVKD. DNA of the CDR3: TGTGTCATCAGTGGAGGGAAGGCGTCTGAAGCTTTCTTT. Translated: CVISGGKASEAFF.

In its sample, this clone was seen a few times. The rearrangement joins TRBV2 to TRBJ2-7, with TRBD1 identical over 7 bases. The CDR3 sequence is 14 residues long. CDR1 and CDR2 (germline): SNHLY, FYNNEI. V gave up 7 bases and J gave up 1 base; unmatched junction bases: 7. CDR3 in amino acids: CASKNQDRSYEQYF. The CDR3 nucleotides are TGTGCCAGCAAAAACCAGGACAGGTCCTACGAGCAGTACTTC.